This T cell receptor beta chain was captured in a study of response to subunit inactivated influenza vaccine. One entry per CDR3 protein results from TCRdb running MiXCR on the RT-PCR reads. Of roughly 550,000 distinct CDR3 sequences in the sample, under 30% were seen once. Trimming cost V 6 bases and J 3 bases, with 18 bases left between them. Germline loops: CDR1 KGHSH, CDR2 LQKENI. The length of the CDR3 is 15 residues. This same sample was also taken into another study, of T cells expressing NK-cell markers. From that report: 5'RACE template switching with UMIs produced the TCR beta cDNA. Just one sequenced donor of eight was HCMV-seronegative, while seven were seropositive. In roughly 6 donors, dominant CD3+CD56+NKG2C+ clones formed about 1.0-7.0% of CD8+ cells.

The J gene is TRBJ2-7, the V gene TRBV18; no firm D call. This clonotype was sampled from a man over 45 who received an inactivated influenza vaccine. The source material was CD4+ T cells sorted from PBMCs, sampled roughly 13 days after vaccination. The CDR3 DNA follows: TGTGCCAGCTCCCTAAAGGCCCGTACCTTCTACGAGCAGTACTTC. This gives the protein CASSLKARTFYEQYF. Filled out from reference TRBV18 and TRBJ2-7, the complete variable domain reads NAGVMQNPRHLVRRRGQEARLRCSPMKGHSHVYWYRQLPEEGLKFMVYLQKENIIDESGMPKERFSAEFPKEGPSILRIQQVVRGDSAAYFCASSLKARTFYEQYFGPGTRLTVT.